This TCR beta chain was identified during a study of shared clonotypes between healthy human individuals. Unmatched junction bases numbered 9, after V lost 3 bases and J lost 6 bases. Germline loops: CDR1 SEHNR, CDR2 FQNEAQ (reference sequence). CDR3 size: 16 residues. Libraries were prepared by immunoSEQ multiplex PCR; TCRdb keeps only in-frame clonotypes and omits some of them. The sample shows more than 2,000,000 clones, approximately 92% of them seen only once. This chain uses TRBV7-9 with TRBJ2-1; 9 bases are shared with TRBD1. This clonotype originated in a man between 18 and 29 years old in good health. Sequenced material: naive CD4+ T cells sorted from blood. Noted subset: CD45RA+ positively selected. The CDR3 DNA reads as TGTGCCAGCAGCTTGTACCGGGACAGGGTCTCCAATGAGCAGTTCTTC. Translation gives CASSLYRDRVSNEQFF. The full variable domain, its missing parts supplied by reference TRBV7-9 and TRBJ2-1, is DTGVSQNPRHKITKRGQNVTFRCDPISEHNRLYWYRQTLGQGPEFLTYFQNEAQLEKSRLLSDRFSAERPKGSFSTLEIQRTEQGDSAMYLCASSLYRDRVSNEQFFGPGTRLTVL.